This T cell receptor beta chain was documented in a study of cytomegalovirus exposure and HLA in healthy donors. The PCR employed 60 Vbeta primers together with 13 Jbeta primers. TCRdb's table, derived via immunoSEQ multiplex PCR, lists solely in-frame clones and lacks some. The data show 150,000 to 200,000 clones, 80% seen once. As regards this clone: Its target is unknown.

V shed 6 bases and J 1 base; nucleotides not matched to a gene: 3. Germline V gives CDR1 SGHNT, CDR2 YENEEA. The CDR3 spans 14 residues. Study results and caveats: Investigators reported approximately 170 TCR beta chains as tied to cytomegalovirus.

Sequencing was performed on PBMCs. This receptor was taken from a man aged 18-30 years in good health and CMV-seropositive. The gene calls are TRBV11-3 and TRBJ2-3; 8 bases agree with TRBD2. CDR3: CASSFSGGTDTQYF. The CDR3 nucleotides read TGTGCCAGCAGTTTTAGCGGGGGCACAGATACGCAGTATTTT.